This passage covers 5 T cell receptor beta chains from one sample sequenced in a study of a mutant IDH1 vaccine in newly diagnosed glioma. Documented time point: week 23, last vaccination. Vaccination comprised doses that each held 300 ug of mutant IDH1 20-mer peptide, plus topical imiquimod. These TCRs are of unknown antigen specificity. Libraries were prepared by immunoSEQ multiplex PCR; TCRdb keeps only in-frame clonotypes and omits some of them. Of tens of thousands of clones in the sample, 75% to 90% were seen once. This sample comprised PBMCs, obtained from a glioma patient whose treatment included an IDH1 peptide vaccine. The origin of the receptors is a young man with glioma.

V usage is TRBV4-2 and J usage is TRBJ2-5; 12 bases map to TRBD2. Germline V gives CDR1 LGHNA, CDR2 YNFKEQ. The CDR3 contains 16 residues. V lost 3 bases to trimming and J lost 5 bases; unmatched junction nucleotides: 7. CDR3 loop: CASSQASGGAGETQYF. The CDR3 DNA follows: TGTGCCAGCAGCCAGGCTAGCGGGGGGGCCGGCGAGACCCAGTACTTC.

DNA of the CDR3: TGCGCCAGCAGCTTGGTTGGACACTTTGGGGCCAACGTCCTGACTTTC. Protein product: CASSLVGHFGANVLTF. The chain combines TRBV5-1 with TRBJ2-6; maybe TRBD1 (5 bases). The CDR3 contains 16 residues. V lost 0 bases and J 3 bases, leaving 10 bases between the germline ends. Looked up from germline, CDR1 is SGHRS and CDR2 is YFSETQ.

This rearrangement joins TRBV28 to TRBJ2-7; D gene unclear. The germline V gene has CDR1 MDHEN and CDR2 SYDVKM. The CDR3 covers 16 residues. Trimming shortened V by 4 bases and J by 2 bases, and 18 bases separated the two germline ends. The CDR3 DNA sequence: TGTGCCAGCAGTTCCTCCGGGTTGAGACTTGCCTACGAGCAGTACTTC. Protein product: CASSSSGLRLAYEQYF. Looking up the rest from reference TRBV28 and TRBJ2-7 gives the full variable domain: DVKVTQSSRYLVKRTGEKVFLECVQDMDHENMFWYRQDPGLGLRLIYFSYDVKMKEKGDIPEGYSVSREKKERFSLILESASTNQTSMYLCASSSSGLRLAYEQYFGPGTRLTVT.

A remark on this clone: Compared with germline, one end of the junction differs, possibly owing to a read error. The chain combines TRBV7-7 with TRBJ2-2; 11 nucleotides match TRBD2. Germline V gives CDR1 SSHAT, CDR2 FNYEAQ (reference sequence). CDR3 length equals 15 residues. The CDR3 protein is CASSSLAGGKGELFF. CDR3 bases: TGTGCTAGCAGCTCCCTAGCGGGAGGTAAAGGGGAGCTGTTTTTT.

This chain connects TRBV12-2 to TRBJ2-7; TRBD2 is the table's D call and was not checked against the DNA. TRBV12-2 is flagged as a pseudogene. The CDR3 has 12 residues. The CDR3 loop is CASRPKPYEQYF. Written as DNA, the CDR3 is TGTGCAAGTCGACCTAAGCCCTACGAGCAGTACTTC.